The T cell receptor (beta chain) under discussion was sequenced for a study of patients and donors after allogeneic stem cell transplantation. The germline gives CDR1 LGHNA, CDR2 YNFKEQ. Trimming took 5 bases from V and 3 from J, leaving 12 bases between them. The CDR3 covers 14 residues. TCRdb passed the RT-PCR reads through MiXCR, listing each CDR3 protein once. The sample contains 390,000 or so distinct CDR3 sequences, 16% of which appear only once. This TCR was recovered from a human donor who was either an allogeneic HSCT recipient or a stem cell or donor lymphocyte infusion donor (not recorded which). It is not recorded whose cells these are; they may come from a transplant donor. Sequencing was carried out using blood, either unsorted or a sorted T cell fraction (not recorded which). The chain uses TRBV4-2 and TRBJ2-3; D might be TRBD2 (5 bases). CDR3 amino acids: CASSARGWTDTQYF. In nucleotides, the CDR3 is TGTGCCAGCAGCGCTCGGGGTTGGACAGATACGCAGTATTTT.